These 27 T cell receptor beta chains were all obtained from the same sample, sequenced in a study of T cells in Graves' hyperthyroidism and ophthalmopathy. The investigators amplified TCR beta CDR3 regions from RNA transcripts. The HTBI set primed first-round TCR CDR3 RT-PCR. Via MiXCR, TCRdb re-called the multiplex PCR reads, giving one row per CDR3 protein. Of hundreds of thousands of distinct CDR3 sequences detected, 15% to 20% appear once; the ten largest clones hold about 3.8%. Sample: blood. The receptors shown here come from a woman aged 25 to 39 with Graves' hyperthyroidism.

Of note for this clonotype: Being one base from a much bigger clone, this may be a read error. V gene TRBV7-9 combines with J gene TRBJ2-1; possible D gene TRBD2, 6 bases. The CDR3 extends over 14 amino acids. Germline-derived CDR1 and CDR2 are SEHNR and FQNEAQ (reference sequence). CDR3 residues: CASSRGTADNEQSF. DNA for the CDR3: TGTGCCAGCAGCCGGGGGACTGCCGACAATGAGCAGTCCTTC. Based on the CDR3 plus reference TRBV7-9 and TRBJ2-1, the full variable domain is DTGVSQNPRHKITKRGQNVTFRCDPISEHNRLYWYRQTLGQGPEFLTYFQNEAQLEKSRLLSDRFSAERPKGSFSTLEIQRTEQGDSAMYLCASSRGTADNEQSFGPGTRLTVL.

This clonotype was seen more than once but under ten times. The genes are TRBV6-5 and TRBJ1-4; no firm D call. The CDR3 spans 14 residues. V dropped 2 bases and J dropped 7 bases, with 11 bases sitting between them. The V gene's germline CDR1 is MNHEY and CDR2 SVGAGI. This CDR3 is CASSYKREGEKLFF. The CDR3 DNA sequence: TGTGCCAGCAGTTACAAGAGGGAAGGTGAAAAACTGTTTTTT.

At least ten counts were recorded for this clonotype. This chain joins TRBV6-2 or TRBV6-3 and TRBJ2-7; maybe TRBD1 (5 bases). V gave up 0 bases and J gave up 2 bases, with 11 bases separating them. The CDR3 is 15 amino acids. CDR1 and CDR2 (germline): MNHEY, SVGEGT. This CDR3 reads CASSYSSDSPYEQYF. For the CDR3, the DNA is TGTGCCAGCAGTTACTCGAGTGACAGCCCCTACGAGCAGTACTTC.

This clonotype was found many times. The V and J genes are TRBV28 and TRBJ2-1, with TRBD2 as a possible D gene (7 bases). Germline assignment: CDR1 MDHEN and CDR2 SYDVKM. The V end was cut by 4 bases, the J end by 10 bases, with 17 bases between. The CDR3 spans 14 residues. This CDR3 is CASSSLGGVREQFF. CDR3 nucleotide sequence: TGTGCCAGCAGTTCCCTAGGGGGGGTACGGGAGCAGTTCTTC.

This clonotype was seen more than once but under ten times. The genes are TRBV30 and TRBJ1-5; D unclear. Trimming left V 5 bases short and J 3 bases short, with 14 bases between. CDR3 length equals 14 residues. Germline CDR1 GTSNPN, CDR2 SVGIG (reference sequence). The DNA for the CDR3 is TGTGCCTGGGGCACAGTCCTGGACAATCAGCCCCAGCATTTT. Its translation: CAWGTVLDNQPQHF.

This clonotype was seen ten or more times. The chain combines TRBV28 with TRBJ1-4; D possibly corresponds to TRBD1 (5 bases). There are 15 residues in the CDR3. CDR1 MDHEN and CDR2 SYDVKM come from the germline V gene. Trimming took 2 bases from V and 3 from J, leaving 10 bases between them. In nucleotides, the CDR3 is TGTGCCAGCAGTTTAAGTGGGGACCCTAATGAAAAACTGTTTTTT. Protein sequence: CASSLSGDPNEKLFF.

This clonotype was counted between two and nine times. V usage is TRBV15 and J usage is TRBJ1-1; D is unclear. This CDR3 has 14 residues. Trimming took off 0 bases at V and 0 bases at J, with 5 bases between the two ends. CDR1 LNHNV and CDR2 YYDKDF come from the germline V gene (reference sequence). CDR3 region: CATSRDPVNTEAFF. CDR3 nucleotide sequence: TGTGCCACCAGCAGAGACCCAGTGAACACTGAAGCTTTCTTT.

CDR3 nucleotide sequence: TGTGCCAGTAGTATGGCGGCAATTGGCAGGGGGACTGAAGCTTTCTTT. Amino acid sequence: CASSMAAIGRGTEAFF. The gene calls are TRBV19 and TRBJ1-1; TRBD1 aligns across 7 bases. V shed 3 bases and J 5 bases; nucleotides not matched to a gene: 12. Germline values: CDR1 LNHDA, CDR2 SQIVND (reference sequence). The CDR3 extends over 16 amino acids.

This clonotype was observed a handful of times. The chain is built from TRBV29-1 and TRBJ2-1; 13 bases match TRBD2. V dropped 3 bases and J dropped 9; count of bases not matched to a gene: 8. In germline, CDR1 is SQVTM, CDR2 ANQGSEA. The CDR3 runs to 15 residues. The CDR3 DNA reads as TGCAGCGTTGACCCTGGACTAGCGGGAGTCAGTGAGCAGTTCTTC. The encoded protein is CSVDPGLAGVSEQFF.

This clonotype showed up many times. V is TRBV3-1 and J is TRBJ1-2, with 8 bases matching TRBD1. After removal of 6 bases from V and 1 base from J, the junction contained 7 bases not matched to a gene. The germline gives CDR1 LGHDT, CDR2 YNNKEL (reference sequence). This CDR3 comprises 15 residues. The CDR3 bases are TGTGCCAGCAGTCCGGACAGGGCGTTTAACTATGGCTACACCTTC. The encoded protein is CASSPDRAFNYGYTF.

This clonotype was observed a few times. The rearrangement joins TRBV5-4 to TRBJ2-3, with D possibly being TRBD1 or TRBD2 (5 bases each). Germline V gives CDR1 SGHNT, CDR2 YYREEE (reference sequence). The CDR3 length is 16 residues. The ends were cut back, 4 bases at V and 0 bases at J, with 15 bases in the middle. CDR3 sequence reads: CASSPARGLSTDTQYF. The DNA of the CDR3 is TGTGCCAGCAGCCCGGCGAGGGGCCTCAGCACAGATACGCAGTATTTT.

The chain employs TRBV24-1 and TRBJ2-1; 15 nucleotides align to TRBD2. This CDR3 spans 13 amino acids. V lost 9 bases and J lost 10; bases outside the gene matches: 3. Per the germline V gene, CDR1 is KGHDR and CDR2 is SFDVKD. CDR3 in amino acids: CATVGLAGGEQFF. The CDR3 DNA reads TGTGCCACCGTCGGACTAGCGGGAGGGGAGCAGTTCTTC.

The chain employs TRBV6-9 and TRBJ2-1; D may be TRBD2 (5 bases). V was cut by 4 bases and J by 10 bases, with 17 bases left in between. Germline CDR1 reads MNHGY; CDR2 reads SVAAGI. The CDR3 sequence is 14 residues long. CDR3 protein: CASSSGRTRGEQFF. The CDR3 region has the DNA TGTGCCAGCAGTTCCGGACGGACCAGAGGGGAGCAGTTCTTC.

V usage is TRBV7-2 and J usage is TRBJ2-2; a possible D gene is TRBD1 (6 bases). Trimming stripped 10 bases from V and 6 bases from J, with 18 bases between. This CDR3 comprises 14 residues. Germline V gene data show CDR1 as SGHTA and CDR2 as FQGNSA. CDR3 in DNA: TGTGCCATCAACGTGGGCGAGGGGGCCGGGGAGCTGTTTTTT. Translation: CAINVGEGAGELFF.

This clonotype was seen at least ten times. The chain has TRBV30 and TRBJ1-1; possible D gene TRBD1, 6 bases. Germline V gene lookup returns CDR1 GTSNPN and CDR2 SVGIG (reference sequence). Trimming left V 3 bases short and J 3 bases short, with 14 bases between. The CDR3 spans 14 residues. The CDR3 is CAWRRQAADTEAFF. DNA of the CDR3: TGTGCCTGGAGACGACAGGCGGCGGACACTGAAGCTTTCTTT.

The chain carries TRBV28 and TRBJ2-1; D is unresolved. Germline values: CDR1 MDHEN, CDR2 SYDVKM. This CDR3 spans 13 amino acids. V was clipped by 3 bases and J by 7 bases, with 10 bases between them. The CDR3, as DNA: TGTGCCAGCAGTTTGCAGTCTTGGAATGAGCAGTTCTTC. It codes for CASSLQSWNEQFF.

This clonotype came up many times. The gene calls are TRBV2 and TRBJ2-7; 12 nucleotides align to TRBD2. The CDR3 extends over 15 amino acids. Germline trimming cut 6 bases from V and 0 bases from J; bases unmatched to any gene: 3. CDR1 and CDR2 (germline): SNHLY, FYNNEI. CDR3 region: CASRELAGGSYEQYF. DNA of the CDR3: TGTGCCAGCAGGGAACTAGCGGGAGGCTCCTACGAGCAGTACTTC.

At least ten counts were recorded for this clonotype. In DNA form, the CDR3 reads TGTGCCAGCAGTTTGGGAGGGAGGCCCACCGGGGAGCTGTTTTTT. Its translation is CASSLGGRPTGELFF. The chain has TRBV12-3 or TRBV12-4 and TRBJ2-2, with 7 positions matching TRBD2. J was trimmed by 4 bases and V by 3 bases; bases with no gene match: 5. CDR3 length equals 15 residues.

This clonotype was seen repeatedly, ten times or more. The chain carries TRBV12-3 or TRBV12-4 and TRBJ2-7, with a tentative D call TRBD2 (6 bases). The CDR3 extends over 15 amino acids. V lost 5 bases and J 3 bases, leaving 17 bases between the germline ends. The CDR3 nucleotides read TGTGCCAGCAGTCCCTCTGGGGGGAGTCACTACGAGCAGTACTTC. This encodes CASSPSGGSHYEQYF.

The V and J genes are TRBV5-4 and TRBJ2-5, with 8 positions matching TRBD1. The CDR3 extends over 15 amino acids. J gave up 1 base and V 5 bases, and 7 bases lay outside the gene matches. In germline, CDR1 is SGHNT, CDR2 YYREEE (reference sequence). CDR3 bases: TGTGCCAGCAGTTCCACGACAGGGGCCCAAGAGACCCAGTACTTC. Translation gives CASSSTTGAQETQYF.

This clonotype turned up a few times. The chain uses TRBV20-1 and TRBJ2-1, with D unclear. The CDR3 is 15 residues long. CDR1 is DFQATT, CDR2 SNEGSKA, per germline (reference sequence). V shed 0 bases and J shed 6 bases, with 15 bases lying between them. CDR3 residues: CSARELALQGNEQFF. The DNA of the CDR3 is TGCAGTGCTAGAGAATTAGCTCTCCAAGGCAATGAGCAGTTCTTC.

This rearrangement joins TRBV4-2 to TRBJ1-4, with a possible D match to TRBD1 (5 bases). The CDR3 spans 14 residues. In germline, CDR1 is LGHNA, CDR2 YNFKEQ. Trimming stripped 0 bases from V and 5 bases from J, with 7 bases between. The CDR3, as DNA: TGTGCCAGCAGCCAAGAGCGGACAAATGAAAAACTGTTTTTT. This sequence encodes CASSQERTNEKLFF.

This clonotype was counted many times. The CDR3 region has the DNA TGTGCCACCAGTGATACGACAGAAACCGGGGAGCTGTTTTTT. Translated: CATSDTTETGELFF. V is TRBV24-1 and J is TRBJ2-2; maybe TRBD1 (5 bases). The length of the CDR3 is 14 residues. Trimming left V 3 bases short and J 5 bases short, with 9 bases between. Germline V CDR1 and CDR2: KGHDR, SFDVKD.

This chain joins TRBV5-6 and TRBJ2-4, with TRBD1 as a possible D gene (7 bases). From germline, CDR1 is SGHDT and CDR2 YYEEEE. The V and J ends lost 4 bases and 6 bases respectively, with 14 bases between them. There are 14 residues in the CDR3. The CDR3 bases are TGTGCCAGCAGCCGTGCGCAGGGGGGAAACATTCAGTACTTC. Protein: CASSRAQGGNIQYF.

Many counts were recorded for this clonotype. In nucleotides, the CDR3 is TGTGCCAGCAGCTTAGCGTCGGTTAACACTGAAGCTTTCTTT. Amino acids: CASSLASVNTEAFF. J is TRBJ1-1 and V is TRBV7-2; D is uncertain. The CDR3 is 14 amino acids. Germline V lookup: CDR1 SGHTA, CDR2 FQGNSA. V lost 0 bases, J lost 2 bases, and 7 bases lay in between.

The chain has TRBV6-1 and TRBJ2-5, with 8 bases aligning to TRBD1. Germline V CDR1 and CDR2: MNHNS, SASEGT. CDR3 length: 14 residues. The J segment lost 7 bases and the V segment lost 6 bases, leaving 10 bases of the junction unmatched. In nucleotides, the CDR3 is TGTGCCAGCAGGTCGACAGGGGCCAGGGGGACCCAGTACTTC. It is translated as CASRSTGARGTQYF.

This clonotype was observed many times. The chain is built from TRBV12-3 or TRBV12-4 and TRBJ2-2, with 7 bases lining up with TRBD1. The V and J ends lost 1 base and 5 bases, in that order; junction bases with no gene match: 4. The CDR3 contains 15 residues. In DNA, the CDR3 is TGTGCCAGCAGTTTAGGACAGGGTCGGACCGGGGAGCTGTTTTTT. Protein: CASSLGQGRTGELFF.